These 3 T cell receptor beta chains were sequenced from one sample in a study of technical replicates of blood from a few donors. The method was immunoSEQ multiplex PCR; TCRdb's version includes in-frame clones alone and lacks a portion of them. The table records tens of thousands of clones, approximately 96% of them present only once. Sequencing was carried out using T cells isolated from PBMCs. Source of these receptors: a human donor in good health.

This clone turned up a few times. The V gene is TRBV5-1, the J gene TRBJ2-4; D is unresolved. Germline V lookup: CDR1 SGHRS, CDR2 YFSETQ. The CDR3 loop spans 13 amino acids. V was cut by 5 bases and J by 4 bases, with 10 bases left in between. The CDR3: CASSLGGKNIQYF. As DNA, the CDR3 is TGCGCCAGCAGTCTCGGCGGTAAAAACATTCAGTACTTC. The variable domain in full, with the rest retrieved from reference TRBV5-1 and TRBJ2-4, is KAGVTQTPRYLIKTRGQQVTLSCSPISGHRSVSWYQQTPGQGLQFLFEYFSETQRNKGNFPGRFSGRQFSNSRSEMNVSTLELGDSALYLCASSLGGKNIQYFGAGTRLSVL.

The rearrangement links TRBV28 to TRBJ1-2; TRBD1 agrees at 10 bases. The J segment lost 3 bases and the V segment lost 6 bases, leaving 4 bases of the junction unmatched. CDR3 size: 14 residues. Germline assignment: CDR1 MDHEN and CDR2 SYDVKM. For the CDR3, the DNA is TGTGCCAGCAGATCGACAGGGGGCTACTATGGCTACACCTTC. Translation gives CASRSTGGYYGYTF.

This chain joins TRBV4-2 and TRBJ1-2; 7 positions agree with TRBD1. CDR3 length: 13 residues. The V segment lost 1 base and the J segment 6 bases; nucleotides outside the gene matches: 2. Germline-derived CDR1 and CDR2 are LGHNA and YNFKEQ. The CDR3 DNA reads TGTGCCAGCAGCCAAGGACAGGGCGATGGCTACACCTTC. It specifies CASSQGQGDGYTF.